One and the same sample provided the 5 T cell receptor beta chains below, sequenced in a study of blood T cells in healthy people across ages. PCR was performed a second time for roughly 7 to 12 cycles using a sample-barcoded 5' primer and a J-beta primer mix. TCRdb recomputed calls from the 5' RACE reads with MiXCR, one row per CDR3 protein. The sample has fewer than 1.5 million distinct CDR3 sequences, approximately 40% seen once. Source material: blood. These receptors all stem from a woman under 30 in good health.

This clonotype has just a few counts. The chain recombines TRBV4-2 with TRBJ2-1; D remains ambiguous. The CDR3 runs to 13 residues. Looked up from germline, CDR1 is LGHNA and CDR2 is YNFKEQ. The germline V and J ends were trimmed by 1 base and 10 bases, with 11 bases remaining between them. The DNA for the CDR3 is TGTGCCAGCAGCCAAGTAGCTCCTACAGAGCAGTTCTTC. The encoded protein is CASSQVAPTEQFF.

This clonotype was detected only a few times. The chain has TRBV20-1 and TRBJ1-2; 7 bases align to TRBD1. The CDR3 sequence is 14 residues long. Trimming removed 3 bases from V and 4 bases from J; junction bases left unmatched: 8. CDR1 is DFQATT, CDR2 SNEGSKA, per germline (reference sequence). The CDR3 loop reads CSASTGTAGYGYTF. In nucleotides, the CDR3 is TGCAGTGCTAGTACCGGGACAGCAGGCTATGGCTACACCTTC.

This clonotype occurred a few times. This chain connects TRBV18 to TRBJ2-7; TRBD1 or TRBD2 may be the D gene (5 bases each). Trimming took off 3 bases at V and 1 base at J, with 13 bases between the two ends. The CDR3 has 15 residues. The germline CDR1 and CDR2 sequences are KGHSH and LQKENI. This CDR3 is CASSPPGPQSYEQYF. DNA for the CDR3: TGTGCCAGCTCACCTCCGGGACCGCAATCCTACGAGCAGTACTTC.

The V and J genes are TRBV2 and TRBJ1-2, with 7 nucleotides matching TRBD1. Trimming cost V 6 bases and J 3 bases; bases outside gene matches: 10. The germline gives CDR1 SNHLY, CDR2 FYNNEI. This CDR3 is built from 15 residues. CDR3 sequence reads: CASSYTQQGHYGYTF. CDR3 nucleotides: TGTGCCAGCAGCTACACTCAACAGGGGCACTATGGCTACACCTTC.

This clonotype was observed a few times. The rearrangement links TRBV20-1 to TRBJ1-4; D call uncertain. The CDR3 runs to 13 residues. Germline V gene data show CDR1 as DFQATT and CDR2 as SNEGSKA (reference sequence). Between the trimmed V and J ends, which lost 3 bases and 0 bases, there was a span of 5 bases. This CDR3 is CSASPATNEKLFF. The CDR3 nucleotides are TGCAGTGCTAGTCCCGCAACTAATGAAAAACTGTTTTTT.